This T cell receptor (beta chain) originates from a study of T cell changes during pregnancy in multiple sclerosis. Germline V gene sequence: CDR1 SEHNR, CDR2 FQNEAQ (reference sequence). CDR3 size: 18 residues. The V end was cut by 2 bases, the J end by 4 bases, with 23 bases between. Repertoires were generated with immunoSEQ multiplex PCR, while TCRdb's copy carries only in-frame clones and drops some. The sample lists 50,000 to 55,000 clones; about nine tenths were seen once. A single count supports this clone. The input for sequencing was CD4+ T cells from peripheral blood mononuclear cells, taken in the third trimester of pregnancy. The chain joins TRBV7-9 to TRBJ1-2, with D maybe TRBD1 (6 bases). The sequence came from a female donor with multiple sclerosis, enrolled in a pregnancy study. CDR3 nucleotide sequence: TGTGCCAGCAGCTTAAGATCGCCCTACAGGGAAAGGTTCTATGGCTACACCTTC. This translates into CASSLRSPYRERFYGYTF. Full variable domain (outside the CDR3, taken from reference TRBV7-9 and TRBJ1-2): DTGVSQNPRHKITKRGQNVTFRCDPISEHNRLYWYRQTLGQGPEFLTYFQNEAQLEKSRLLSDRFSAERPKGSFSTLEIQRTEQGDSAMYLCASSLRSPYRERFYGYTFGSGTRLTVV.